What follows are 2 T cell receptor beta chains derived from one specimen sequenced in a study of cytotoxic CD8 clonotypes in ibrutinib-treated CLL. This table comes from immunoSEQ multiplex PCR, and its TCRdb copy is limited to in-frame clones, with some not included. The sample contains more than 200,000 clones, about three quarters of which appear only once. Specimen: PBMCs, collected after 24 months of ibrutinib treatment. These TCRs come from a human donor with chronic lymphocytic leukemia.

The chain carries TRBV30 and TRBJ2-3; D gene unclear. Deletions cut 5 bases from V and 6 bases from J, with 12 bases between. Germline-derived CDR1 and CDR2 are GTSNPN and SVGIG (reference sequence). This CDR3 spans 12 amino acids. For the CDR3, the DNA is TGTGCCTGGGCGAGAACAGAGGATACGCAGTATTTT. This sequence encodes CAWARTEDTQYF. Full variable domain (remainder filled in from reference TRBV30 and TRBJ2-3): SQTIHQWPATLVQPVGSPLSLECTVEGTSNPNLYWYRQAAGRGLQLLFYSVGIGQISSEVPQNLSASRPQDRQFILSSKKLLLSDSGFYLCAWARTEDTQYFGPGTRLTVL.

The chain joins TRBV18 to TRBJ1-5; D is possibly TRBD1 (5 bases). CDR1 and CDR2 (germline): KGHSH, LQKENI. This CDR3 contains 15 residues. V lost 6 bases, J lost 2 bases, and 14 bases lay in between. The CDR3: CASSQGNAGNQPQHF. The CDR3 DNA sequence: TGTGCCAGCTCCCAGGGTAATGCGGGCAATCAGCCCCAGCATTTT.